The rows below give T cell receptor beta chains drawn from one sample of a study of cytomegalovirus exposure and HLA in healthy donors. Here immunoSEQ multiplex PCR was the method, and the copy in TCRdb shows in-frame clones only, minus some. The table shows about 100,000 clones, with over 65% occurring only once. Sequencing was done on a sample of PBMCs. These receptor sequences come from a man aged 35 to 55 in good health and CMV-seronegative. CDR3s include the opening cysteine and the closing phenylalanine or tryptophan. Each record gives: CDR3 length, V gene, D gene, J gene, clone size, CDR3 DNA, CDR3 protein. A D gene is named only where the DNA matches it firmly. Clone size is given for some rows only: seen once, a few or many times, or a class if the clone is expanded.

length: 13
V: TRBV5-1
D: -
J: TRBJ2-2
size: -
DNA: TGCGCCAGCCGACAAATCGACACCGGGGAGCTGTTTTTT
CDR3: CASRQIDTGELFF

length: 12
V: TRBV7-6
D: -
J: TRBJ1-6
size: -
DNA: TGTGCCAGCAGCCCAGGGAATTCACCCCTCCACTTT
CDR3: CASSPGNSPLHF

length: 15
V: TRBV11-2
D: -
J: TRBJ2-1
size: -
DNA: TGTGCCAGCAGCTTACTCCGGGGGGCGGGGAATGAGCAGTTCTTC
CDR3: CASSLLRGAGNEQFF

length: 14
V: TRBV5-8
D: -
J: TRBJ2-7
size: -
DNA: TGTGCCAGCAGCGGTCGACAGTTCTCCTACGAGCAGTACTTC
CDR3: CASSGRQFSYEQYF

length: 15
V: TRBV5-6
D: TRBD1
J: TRBJ2-7
size: -
DNA: TGTGCCAGCAGCCCCGGGACAGGTTCCTCCTACGAGCAGTACTTC
CDR3: CASSPGTGSSYEQYF

length: 15
V: TRBV6-5
D: -
J: TRBJ2-7
size: once
DNA: TGTGCCAGCAGTTACTCGGTTAAGGGGTCGGGCGAGCAGTACTTC
CDR3: CASSYSVKGSGEQYF

length: 15
V: TRBV11-3
D: -
J: TRBJ2-3
size: once
DNA: TGTGCCAGCAGCTTGCTCCGCGGAACCACAGATACGCAGTATTTT
CDR3: CASSLLRGTTDTQYF

length: 12
V: TRBV29-1
D: -
J: TRBJ2-5
size: -
DNA: TGCGCTGCGGGATTCAGAAAAGAGACCCAGTACTTC
CDR3: CAAGFRKETQYF

length: 14
V: TRBV14
D: TRBD1
J: TRBJ2-1
size: -
DNA: TGTGCCAGCAGCCTACAGACAGGGCTCGATGAGCAGTTCTTC
CDR3: CASSLQTGLDEQFF

length: 12
V: TRBV7-8
D: -
J: TRBJ1-2
size: few
DNA: TGTGCCAGCAGCCCCATGTCTAGTGGCTACACCTTC
CDR3: CASSPMSSGYTF

length: 16
V: TRBV6-6
D: TRBD1
J: TRBJ1-2
size: once
DNA: TGTGCCAGCAACCCCGACGAGGACAGGGTCAAGGGAGGCTACACCTTC
CDR3: CASNPDEDRVKGGYTF

length: 13
V: TRBV6-5
D: TRBD1
J: TRBJ1-2
size: -
DNA: TGTGCCAGCAGGGACAGGCCGCCCTATGGCTACACCTTC
CDR3: CASRDRPPYGYTF

length: 13
V: TRBV11-2
D: -
J: TRBJ1-1
size: -
DNA: TGTGCCAGCAGCTTTCAGGGTCCCACTGAAGCTTTCTTT
CDR3: CASSFQGPTEAFF

length: 14
V: TRBV5-1
D: TRBD1
J: TRBJ1-5
size: -
DNA: TGCGCCAGCAGCCCGGGACAGCCCGGTCAGCCCCAGCATTTT
CDR3: CASSPGQPGQPQHF

length: 15
V: TRBV11-1
D: TRBD1
J: TRBJ2-5
size: -
DNA: TGTGCCAGCAGCTCGGGACAGGGGATCGGCGAGACCCAGTACTTC
CDR3: CASSSGQGIGETQYF

length: 16
V: TRBV15
D: -
J: TRBJ1-6
size: once
DNA: TGTGCCACCAGCAGGCGACCGGGACTGAGTAATTCATCCCTCCACTTT
CDR3: CATSRRPGLSNSSLHF

length: 15
V: TRBV15
D: -
J: TRBJ1-3
size: -
DNA: TGTGCCACCAGCAGTGACAGGAGCTCTGGAAACACCATATATTTT
CDR3: CATSSDRSSGNTIYF

length: 13
V: TRBV7-9
D: TRBD1
J: TRBJ1-1
size: -
DNA: TGTTCCAGCAGTTGGACAGGCCTGACTGAAGCTTTCTTT
CDR3: CSSSWTGLTEAFF

length: 17
V: TRBV11-2
D: TRBD2
J: TRBJ2-5
size: -
DNA: TGTGCCAGCAGCTTGCGACCCCCGACTAGCGGGGGGGAGACCCAGTACTTC
CDR3: CASSLRPPTSGGETQYF

length: 16
V: TRBV7-3
D: TRBD2
J: TRBJ2-3
size: few
DNA: TGTGCCAGCAGCTTAACGAGGGGAGCGGGGGGCGATACGCAGTATTTT
CDR3: CASSLTRGAGGDTQYF

length: 13
V: TRBV15
D: -
J: TRBJ2-5
size: -
DNA: TGTGCCACCAGCAGTCTTGAAGCATGGACCCAGTACTTC
CDR3: CATSSLEAWTQYF

length: 15
V: TRBV29-1
D: TRBD1
J: TRBJ2-3
size: -
DNA: TGCAGCTTATCCGGGACAGGGGCTTTCACAGATACGCAGTATTTT
CDR3: CSLSGTGAFTDTQYF

length: 15
V: TRBV12-5
D: -
J: TRBJ1-6
size: -
DNA: TGTGCTAGTGGTTTGATTGGACAGCCGAATTCACCCCTCCACTTT
CDR3: CASGLIGQPNSPLHF

length: 15
V: TRBV6-1
D: TRBD1
J: TRBJ1-4
size: once
DNA: TGTGCCAGCAGTGAAGAGGGACAGGGATACGAAAAACTGTTTTTT
CDR3: CASSEEGQGYEKLFF

length: 11
V: TRBV7-2
D: -
J: TRBJ2-5
size: once
DNA: TGTGCCAGCAGCACAGGGGAGACCCAGTACTTC
CDR3: CASSTGETQYF

length: 13
V: TRBV7-2
D: TRBD1
J: TRBJ1-2
size: -
DNA: TGTGCCAGCAGCCTGACAGGGGACTATGGCTACACCTTC
CDR3: CASSLTGDYGYTF

length: 13
V: TRBV9
D: -
J: TRBJ2-3
size: -
DNA: TGTGCCAGCAGCGTAGTCCATACAGATACGCAGTATTTT
CDR3: CASSVVHTDTQYF

length: 15
V: TRBV25-1
D: -
J: TRBJ2-1
size: few
DNA: TGTGCCAGCAGTGAATTGGAGGGGTACATAAATGAGCAGTTCTTC
CDR3: CASSELEGYINEQFF

length: 15
V: TRBV19
D: TRBD1
J: TRBJ1-5
size: -
DNA: TGTGCCAGCAGTGTAGGGACAGTGAGGGGTCAGCCCCAGCATTTT
CDR3: CASSVGTVRGQPQHF

length: 13
V: TRBV6-6
D: TRBD1
J: TRBJ2-5
size: -
DNA: TGTGCCACGCTTCGGGACAGGGGAGAGACCCAGTACTTC
CDR3: CATLRDRGETQYF

length: 16
V: TRBV27
D: -
J: TRBJ1-5
size: -
DNA: TGTGCCAGCAGGGACTCATCGGTTTATAGCAATCAGCCCCAGCATTTT
CDR3: CASRDSSVYSNQPQHF

length: 19
V: TRBV19
D: TRBD2
J: TRBJ2-3
size: few
DNA: TGTGCCAGTAGTATAGCGAATCGACTAGCGGGGGGCCCCACAGATACGCAGTATTTT
CDR3: CASSIANRLAGGPTDTQYF